This TCR beta chain was recorded in a study of shared clonotypes between healthy human individuals. This clone was recorded once. V shed 4 bases and J shed 5 bases, with 12 bases lying between them. Germline lookup yields CDR1 LNHDA and CDR2 SQIVND (reference sequence). This CDR3 has 13 residues. The table came from immunoSEQ multiplex PCR; TCRdb's copy has only in-frame clones and leaves some out. The sample records about 2.5 million clones, less than 95% being singletons. The chain carries TRBV19 and TRBJ2-7; tentatively, D is TRBD1 (5 bases). Sequencing used naive CD4+ T cells from PBMCs. The subset was: CD45RA+ positively selected. The TCR comes from a man aged 18 to 29 in good health. Some clones in this sample may be carry-over from other donors' samples. The CDR3 nucleotides are TGTGCCAGTAGTAACCAGATGGGGCACGAGCAGTACTTC. This sequence encodes CASSNQMGHEQYF.